This T cell receptor (beta chain) was identified in a study of T-cell memory formation after mild COVID-19. Points from the study as a whole: Clones that shrank (day 15 to 85) were balanced CD4/CD8, whereas later expanders leaned CD4+. Shrinking CD4+ clones resided mostly in CM and EM, and CD8+ ones in EMRA. A subset of responding clones appeared in pre-infection memory, suggesting cross-reactive memory joined. Second-wave clones that peaked on day 37 lacked confirmed SARS-CoV-2 specificity.

About this clonotype itself: The antigen remains unidentified.

From the 5' RACE reads, TCRdb called clonotypes with MiXCR, one entry per CDR3 protein. Here the sample spans around 470,000 distinct CDR3 sequences, about 19% being singletons. V lost 5 bases to trimming and J lost 5 bases, with 19 bases between them. Per germline, CDR1 SEHNR and CDR2 FQNEAQ (reference sequence). This CDR3 contains 15 residues. The V and J genes are TRBV7-9 and TRBJ2-7; no firm D call. Sequencing was done on a sample of PBMCs or a T cell subset sorted from them (not recorded which). This TCR was recovered from an adult woman who had mild COVID-19 (a few samples of this study predate the infection). Cell type and time point are not known. The CDR3 is CASSGRTVPRDEQYF. CDR3 bases: TGTGCCAGCAGCGGCCGGACCGTCCCCCGGGACGAGCAGTACTTC.